This T cell receptor beta chain was retrieved from a study of T cells after yellow fever vaccination (dated 2019 in TCRdb). With respect to the entire study: The SMART-Seq v4 Ultra Low Input RNA kit was used to prepare libraries from fractions with low cell numbers. The cohort comprised two healthy male donors, one aged 18 to 30 and one aged 30 to 39 years. Bulk TCR alpha and beta repertoires were sequenced longitudinally to track T-cell clones before and after primary and booster YFV17D yellow fever vaccination. Bulk PBMC replicates and cell subsets were isolated from blood drawn at multiple timepoints before and after both primary and secondary immunization.

Spanning cysteine to phenylalanine, the CDR3 consists of 14 amino acids. The retained sequence is limited to the CDR3, 42 bases, with the frame set at the first base. V was cut back by 4 bases and J by 6 bases, leaving a gap of 12 bases between them. The germline V gene provides CDR1 KGHDR and CDR2 SFDVKD. Results and caveats for the whole study, not just this receptor: Only a couple of donors were included in the study, so the extent to which the findings can be generalized is limited. A small share of clonotypes occurred in both CD4 and CD8 compartments, likely arising from convergent recombination. Compared with the primary T-cell response, the secondary T-cell response was weaker but faster, peaking on day 5 rather than day 15. Because abundant contaminating clonotypes from the bulk population could be contained in FACS-sorted repertoires, computational filtering was required. Most clones expanded after primary vaccination (around 96% of CD4 and 80% to 90% of CD8) were re-detected after the booster, suggesting that broad memory maintenance occurred.

This clonotype was picked up many times. Its antigen remains undetermined. The record has no base qualities; no much larger clone is one base away. The run used an Illumina NovaSeq 6000. Synthesis of TCR cDNA relied on 5'RACE template switching, a step that introduced a universal primer site along with unique molecular identifiers. Priming for cDNA synthesis came from both the TCR alpha and TCR beta constant segments. Libraries were amplified in two PCR steps, with sample barcodes and sequencing adapters added in the second step. Sequencing of libraries was performed on Illumina HiSeq 2500 (2x100 bp) or NovaSeq (2x150 bp). The authors' pipeline ran thus. Reads were demultiplexed and collapsed into UMI consensus sequences with MIGEC, and V(D)J alignment was performed with MiXCR. Vaccine-responding clonotypes were defined with edgeR using replicate PBMC samples, requiring FDR below 0.01 and a log2 fold change above 5 up to day 15. Each bulk clonotype received a CD4 or CD8 identity based on whether the sequenced CD4 or CD8 repertoire contained that clonotype at higher abundance. The public reads were reprocessed in TCRdb via fastp at Q25 and MiXCR, keeping in-frame beta chains. Every distinct CDR3 protein forms one entry, paired with its most common genes and DNA. The V and J calls and clone size come from TCRdb's table, not from the authors' own analysis. The sample has roughly 330,000 distinct CDR3 sequences on record, approximately 3.9% of them singletons. The biggest ten clones account for 24% of the sample.

Reading the label with the study, this specimen's treatment or condition is: live attenuated yellow fever vaccine strain. At each blood-draw timepoint, two biological replicates of bulk PBMCs were obtained. A standard Ficoll-Paque protocol was used to isolate PBMCs from peripheral blood. RNA was extracted with TriZol from bulk PBMCs, CD4 and CD8 fractions, and dextramer-positive and dextramer-negative fractions. The sequencing here drew on PBMCs, taken 5 days after the yellow fever booster vaccination. The rearrangement joined TRBV24-1 to TRBJ2-1; the D segment could be TRBD1, given 6 matching bases. The source of this sequence is a man between 18 and 35 years old who received the YFV17D yellow fever vaccine. This receptor carries the CDR3 CATSDTTTGNEQFF. The nucleotide sequence is TGTGCCACCAGTGACACCACGACAGGCAATGAGCAGTTCTTC.